This T cell receptor beta chain was observed in a study of blood T cell repertoires in COVID-19. Overall study: Whether acute or convalescent, the COVID-19 samples came from the United States, Italy and Spain. PBMCs, B-cell-depleted T cells, or T cells were the source of the cDNA or gDNA that made up the material.

CDR1 and CDR2 from the germline V gene are MNHEY and SMNVEV (reference sequence). This CDR3 contains 18 residues. Trimming cost V 3 bases and J 6 bases, with 26 bases left between them. Seattle researchers signed up patients amid active infection and tracked them longitudinally. Sequenced by immunoSEQ multiplex PCR; TCRdb stores in-frame clones only, minus some. The sample includes some 300,000 clones, 90% of them seen just once. This chain links TRBV27 with TRBJ1-1; D may be TRBD1 (5 bases). Material: peripheral blood. The receptor's source is a woman aged 40 to 49 with COVID-19, enrolled during active disease. CDR3: CASSLRANWGREVAEAFF. DNA for the CDR3: TGTGCCAGCAGTTTGCGAGCGAACTGGGGGAGGGAGGTGGCTGAAGCTTTCTTT.